Sequencing of this T cell receptor (beta chain) was carried out in a study of cytomegalovirus exposure and HLA in healthy donors. The PCR was carried out with 60 Vbeta primers and 13 Jbeta primers. Here immunoSEQ multiplex PCR was the method, and the copy in TCRdb shows in-frame clones only, minus some. The sample carries 170,000 or so clones, under 85% recorded once. CDR1 is SGHVS, CDR2 FQNEAQ, per germline. V was pared by 5 bases and J by 4 bases, with 5 bases of the junction left unmatched. The CDR3 is made up of 15 amino acids. Input material: PBMCs. The V and J genes are TRBV7-8 and TRBJ2-3, with 11 bases matching TRBD1. The source of this sequence is a male donor in good health and CMV-seronegative. The CDR3 reads CASSAGQGGPDTQYF. CDR3 DNA: TGTGCCAGCAGCGCGGGACAGGGGGGCCCAGATACGCAGTATTTT. Complete variable domain (other parts from reference TRBV7-8 and TRBJ2-3): GAGVSQSPRYKVAKRGQDVALRCDPISGHVSLFWYQQALGQGPEFLTYFQNEAQLDKSGLPSDRFFAERPEGSVSTLKIQRTQQEDSAVYLCASSAGQGGPDTQYFGPGTRLTVL.